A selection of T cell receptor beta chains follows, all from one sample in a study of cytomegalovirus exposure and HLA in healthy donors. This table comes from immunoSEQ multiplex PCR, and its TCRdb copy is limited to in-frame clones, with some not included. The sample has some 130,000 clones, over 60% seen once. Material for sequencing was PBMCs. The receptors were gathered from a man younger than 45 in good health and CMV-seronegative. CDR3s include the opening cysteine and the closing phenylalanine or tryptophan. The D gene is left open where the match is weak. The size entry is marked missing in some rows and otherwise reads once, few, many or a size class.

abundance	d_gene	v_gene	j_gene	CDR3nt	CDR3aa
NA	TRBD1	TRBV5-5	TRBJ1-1	TGTGCCAGCAGCTTGAGACAGGGGTATGAAGCTTTCTTT	CASSLRQGYEAFF
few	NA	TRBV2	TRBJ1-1	TGTGCCAGCCAAAGGGGGGGAGGGACCGGAAGCACTGAAGCTTTCTTT	CASQRGGGTGSTEAFF
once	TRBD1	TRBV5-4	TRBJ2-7	TGTGCCAGCAGTCACGACAGGGGGCCCTTGGTTCGGGAGCAGTACTTC	CASSHDRGPLVREQYF
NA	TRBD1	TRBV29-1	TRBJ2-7	TGCAGCGTTCGGACAGGGGTGATTGGCGAGCAGTACTTC	CSVRTGVIGEQYF
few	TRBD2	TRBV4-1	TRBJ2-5	TGCGCCAGCAGCGCGCCCCCCGGACTAGCGGGAGGGGGAGAGACCCAGTACTTC	CASSAPPGLAGGGETQYF
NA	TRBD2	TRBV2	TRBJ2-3	TGTGCCAGCAGTGGACTAGCCTTCACAGATACGCAGTATTTT	CASSGLAFTDTQYF
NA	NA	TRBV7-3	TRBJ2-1	TGTGCCAGCAGCCTGAGGACTAACCGACCTTACAATGAGCAGTTCTTC	CASSLRTNRPYNEQFF
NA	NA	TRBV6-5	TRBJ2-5	TGTGCCAGCAGTGCTCCGGGACTTCTGGTTGAGACCCAGTACTTC	CASSAPGLLVETQYF
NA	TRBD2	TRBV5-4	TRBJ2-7	TGTGCCAGCAGCTTATCCAGACTAGCGGGAGTATCCGAGCAGTACTTC	CASSLSRLAGVSEQYF
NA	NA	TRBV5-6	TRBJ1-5	TGTGCCAGCAGCTTGGGTTTTACTGGTCAGCCCCAGCATTTT	CASSLGFTGQPQHF
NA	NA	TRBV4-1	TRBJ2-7	TGCGCCAGCAGCCAAGATGCAGGGTCTCCCCTTTACGAGCAGTACTTC	CASSQDAGSPLYEQYF
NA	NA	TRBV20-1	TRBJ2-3	TGCAGTGCTAGAGATAGAGATACGCAGTATTTT	CSARDRDTQYF
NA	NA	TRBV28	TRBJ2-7	TGTGCCAGCAGTGTCGGAGGGCTTTACGAGCAGTACTTC	CASSVGGLYEQYF
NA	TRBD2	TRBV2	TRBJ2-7	TGTGCCAGCAGTGGACTAGCGGGAGCTGCCCTCTACGAGCAGTACTTC	CASSGLAGAALYEQYF
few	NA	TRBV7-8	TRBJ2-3	TGTGCCAGCAGCCCTATAGGGGGTAGCACAGATACGCAGTATTTT	CASSPIGGSTDTQYF
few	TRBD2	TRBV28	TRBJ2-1	TGTGCCAGCAGCCCCATTGGGCGGGAGGGCCGGAATGAGCAGTTCTTC	CASSPIGREGRNEQFF
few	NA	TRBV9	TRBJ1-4	TGTGCCAGCAGCGTAGATCAGGGGCTGCTGTTTTTT	CASSVDQGLLFF
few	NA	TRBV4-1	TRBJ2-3	TGCGCCAGCAGCTACATCAGAGATACGCAGTATTTT	CASSYIRDTQYF
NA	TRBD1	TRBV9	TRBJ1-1	TGTGCCAGCAGCAAACAGGGGGACACTGAAGCTTTCTTT	CASSKQGDTEAFF
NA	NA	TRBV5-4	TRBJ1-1	TGTGCCAGCAGCTTCGGGGGAGGGGGGGCCATGAACACTGAAGCTTTCTTT	CASSFGGGGAMNTEAFF
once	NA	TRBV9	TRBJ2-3	TGTGCCAGCAGCGTAGTACCGGAGGGATCAGATACGCAGTATTTT	CASSVVPEGSDTQYF
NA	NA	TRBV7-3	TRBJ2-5	TGTGCCAGCAGCACCACAGGAATGGAGACCCAGTACTTC	CASSTTGMETQYF
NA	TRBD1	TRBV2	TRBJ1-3	TGTGCCAGCAGTGAGGACAGGGTGGACTCTGGAAACACCATATATTTT	CASSEDRVDSGNTIYF
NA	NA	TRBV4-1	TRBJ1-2	TGCGCCAGCAGCGTAGCTGTGATAGGTGGCTATGGCTACACCTTC	CASSVAVIGGYGYTF
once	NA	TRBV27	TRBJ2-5	TGTGCCAGCAGTTCCCAGCCGGGAGAGACCCAGTACTTC	CASSSQPGETQYF
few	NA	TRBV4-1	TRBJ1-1	TGCGCCAGCAGCCAAGGTGGGAGGGGACCCGCTGGTGGCACTGAAGCTTTCTTT	CASSQGGRGPAGGTEAFF
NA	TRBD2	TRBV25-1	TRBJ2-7	TGTGCCAGCAGTTCCGCCGACGGGAGGCTCTACGAGCAGTACTTC	CASSSADGRLYEQYF
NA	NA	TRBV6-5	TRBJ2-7	TGTGCCAGCAGCCACTTAAGTTCTTCCTACGAGCAGTACTTC	CASSHLSSSYEQYF
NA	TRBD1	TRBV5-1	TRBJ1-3	TGCGCCAGCAGCTCAACGGAGGGGGCGACTGGAAACACCATATATTTT	CASSSTEGATGNTIYF
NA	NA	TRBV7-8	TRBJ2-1	TGTGCCAGCAGCTTAATCGTGTCGCGGGACTGGTACAATGAGCAGTTCTTC	CASSLIVSRDWYNEQFF
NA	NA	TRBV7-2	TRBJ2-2	TGTGCCAGCAGCTTAGGGCAGGGGACCGGGGAGCTGTTTTTT	CASSLGQGTGELFF
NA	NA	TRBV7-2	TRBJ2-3	TGTGCCAGCAGCTGGAGCGGGACAGATACGCAGTATTTT	CASSWSGTDTQYF
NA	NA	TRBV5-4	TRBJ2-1	TGTGCCAGCAGCTTAGATCTAACGGTACTAGCCCCCAATGAGCAGTTCTTC	CASSLDLTVLAPNEQFF
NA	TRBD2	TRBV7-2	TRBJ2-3	TGTGCCAGCAGCTTAACTAGCGGGAGTTATGATACGCAGTATTTT	CASSLTSGSYDTQYF
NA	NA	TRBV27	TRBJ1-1	TGTGCCAGCAGTTTATCGGACTGGAAGAACACTGAAGCTTTCTTT	CASSLSDWKNTEAFF
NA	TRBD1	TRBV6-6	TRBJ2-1	TGTGCCAGCAGTTCGGGACAGGGGAGGGATGAGCAGTTCTTC	CASSSGQGRDEQFF
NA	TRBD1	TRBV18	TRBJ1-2	TGTGCCAGCTCACAGGGGACAGGGGATTTCTATGGCTACACCTTC	CASSQGTGDFYGYTF
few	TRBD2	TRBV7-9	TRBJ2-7	TGTGCCAGCAGCCTCCGGGGAGGCGGGAGTTACGAGCAGTACTTC	CASSLRGGGSYEQYF
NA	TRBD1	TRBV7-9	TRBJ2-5	TGTGCCAGCAGCTTAGCCTCGGGACAGGGGGAGACCCAGTACTTC	CASSLASGQGETQYF
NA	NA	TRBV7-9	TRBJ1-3	TGTGCCAGCAGCTTAGCGGGTGGTGGGCCAAACACCATATATTTT	CASSLAGGGPNTIYF
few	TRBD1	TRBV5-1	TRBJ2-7	TGCGCCAGCAGCTTGGTGACAGGGTCGGTCTACGAGCAGTACTTC	CASSLVTGSVYEQYF
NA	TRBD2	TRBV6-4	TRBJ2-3	TGTGCCAGCAGTGACTTAAGAGCGGCGGGAGGGCCAAAGCCCACAGATACGCAGTATTTT	CASSDLRAAGGPKPTDTQYF
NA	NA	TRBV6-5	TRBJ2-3	TGTGCCAGCAGTTACTCACAGGTTTACGCAGATACGCAGTATTTT	CASSYSQVYADTQYF
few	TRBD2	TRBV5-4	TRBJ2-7	TGTGCCAGCAGCTTGGGACTAGCGGCCCCCTACGAGCAGTACTTC	CASSLGLAAPYEQYF
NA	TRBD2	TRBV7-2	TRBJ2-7	TGTGCCAGCAGCTTAGTGCGGGGGGCCCCCGAGCAGTACTTC	CASSLVRGAPEQYF
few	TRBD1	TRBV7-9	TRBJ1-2	TGTGCCAGCGTTGGGGACAGCCCCGCCTATGGCTACACCTTC	CASVGDSPAYGYTF
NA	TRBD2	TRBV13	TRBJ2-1	TGTGCCAGCAGCACAACCGGGACTAGCATCTTCAATGAGCAGTTCTTC	CASSTTGTSIFNEQFF
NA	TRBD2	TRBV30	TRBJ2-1	TGTGCCTGGAGTCCCGGGGGGGGCTACAATGAGCAGTTCTTC	CAWSPGGGYNEQFF
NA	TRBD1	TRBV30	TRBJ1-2	TGTGCCTGGAGTGGGGGCAGGGGGCATTATGGCTACACCTTC	CAWSGGRGHYGYTF
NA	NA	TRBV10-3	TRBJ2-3	TGTGCCATCAATGGTGGAGAGAGCACAGATACGCAGTATTTT	CAINGGESTDTQYF